The 15 T cell receptor beta chains below were found in one sample sequenced in a study of blood T cell repertoires in COVID-19. TCRdb keeps only in-frame clones here, not all; method: immunoSEQ multiplex PCR. This sample yields just over 95,000 clones, of which over 80% are seen a single time; around 19% belongs to the top ten. The source material was peripheral blood. The origin of the receptors is a man of 80 years or more with acute or convalescent COVID-19.

This chain links TRBV9 with TRBJ2-6; perhaps TRBD1 as D (6 bases). This CDR3 is built from 15 residues. Germline CDR1 is SGDLS and CDR2 is YYNGEE. V lost 3 bases and J 1 base, leaving 8 bases between the germline ends. The CDR3, as DNA: TGTGCCAGCAGCGCGCAGGGGTCTGGGGCCAACGTCCTGACTTTC. Amino acids: CASSAQGSGANVLTF.

This chain uses TRBV11-2 with TRBJ1-2, with D possibly TRBD1 on 6 matching bases. Germline CDR1 reads SGHAT; CDR2 reads FQNNGV. CDR3 length equals 13 residues. Trimming cost V 3 bases and J 6 bases, with 11 bases left between them. The CDR3 loop is CASSLDSGHGYTF. DNA of the CDR3: TGTGCCAGCAGCTTGGACAGTGGGCATGGCTACACCTTC. Supplemented by reference TRBV11-2 and TRBJ1-2, the full variable domain reads EAGVAQSPRYKIIEKRQSVAFWCNPISGHATLYWYQQILGQGPKLLIQFQNNGVVDDSQLPKDRFSAERLKGVDSTLKIQPAKLEDSAVYLCASSLDSGHGYTFGSGTRLTVV.

This clone was seen once. This chain links TRBV4-1 with TRBJ2-7; tentatively, D is TRBD2 (5 bases). Trimming pared 1 base from V and 2 bases from J, leaving 12 bases between. The CDR3 consists of 15 residues. Germline V CDR1 and CDR2: MGHRA, YSYEKL. The CDR3 DNA reads TGCGCCAGCAGCCAAGGGGTACGGGGAGCCTACGAGCAGTACTTC. Translating it yields CASSQGVRGAYEQYF.

The chain employs TRBV5-5 and TRBJ2-1; 11 bases are shared with TRBD2. After removal of 3 bases from V and 2 bases from J, the junction contained 1 base not matched to a gene. This CDR3 is built from 15 residues. Germline lookup yields CDR1 SGHKS and CDR2 YYEKEE (reference sequence). CDR3 sequence (DNA): TGTGCCAGCAGCTCGACTAGCGGGGCCTACAATGAGCAGTTCTTC. It translates to CASSSTSGAYNEQFF.

The DNA for the CDR3 is TGTGCCAGCAGCCAACCGACAGGGGGTGGCAATCAGCCCCAGCATTTT. It is translated as CASSQPTGGGNQPQHF. V and J are TRBV7-8 and TRBJ1-5; 9 bases match TRBD1. Germline V gene data show CDR1 as SGHVS and CDR2 as FQNEAQ. This CDR3 has 16 residues. The junction had 7 bases not matched to a gene; V was cut back by 5 bases and J by 2 bases. Filled out from reference TRBV7-8 and TRBJ1-5, the complete variable domain reads GAGVSQSPRYKVAKRGQDVALRCDPISGHVSLFWYQQALGQGPEFLTYFQNEAQLDKSGLPSDRFFAERPEGSVSTLKIQRTQQEDSAVYLCASSQPTGGGNQPQHFGDGTRLSIL.

V gene TRBV4-1 combines with J gene TRBJ1-1, with unresolved D. CDR1 is MGHRA, CDR2 YSYEKL, per germline. This CDR3 spans 16 amino acids. V was shortened by 1 base and J by 1 base, with 13 bases between the two germline ends. The DNA of the CDR3 is TGCGCCAGCAGCCAAGCCGAAACGGAGGAGAACACTGAAGCTTTCTTT. Translation: CASSQAETEENTEAFF.

This clone was found once. This chain connects TRBV18 to TRBJ2-2; TRBD1 is a possible D gene (5 bases). This CDR3 has 15 amino acids. The germline CDR1 and CDR2 sequences are KGHSH and LQKENI. V shed 3 bases and J shed 5 bases, with 13 bases lying between them. The CDR3 protein is CASSPYDRKTGELFF. The DNA of the CDR3 is TGTGCCAGCTCACCGTACGACAGAAAGACCGGGGAGCTGTTTTTT.

The chain joins TRBV18 to TRBJ1-1; TRBD1 aligns across 7 bases. V was pared by 3 bases and J by 9 bases, with 4 bases of the junction left unmatched. The CDR3 is 12 residues long. In germline, CDR1 is KGHSH, CDR2 LQKENI. CDR3 protein: CASSPWDSQAFF. In DNA form, the CDR3 reads TGTGCCAGCTCACCCTGGGACAGTCAAGCTTTCTTT.

V usage is TRBV27 and J usage is TRBJ2-7; 9 nucleotides align to TRBD2. Germline CDR1 and CDR2: MNHEY and SMNVEV (reference sequence). After removal of 5 bases from V and 3 bases from J, the junction contained 5 bases not matched to a gene. The CDR3 contains 14 residues. CDR3 nucleotides: TGTGCCAGCAGTCTACTAGCGGGTAGCTACGAGCAGTACTTC. Its translation: CASSLLAGSYEQYF.

The CDR3 DNA is TGTGCCAGCACCAATTGGGCTAGCGGGAACACCGGGGAGCTGTTTTTT. This gives the protein CASTNWASGNTGELFF. The gene calls are TRBV28 and TRBJ2-2; 7 nucleotides match TRBD2. This CDR3 comprises 16 residues. Unmatched junction bases numbered 9, after V lost 7 bases and J lost 1 base. Germline V lookup: CDR1 MDHEN, CDR2 SYDVKM.

The chain employs TRBV5-1 and TRBJ2-1, with 7 bases lining up with TRBD2. Germline V gene lookup returns CDR1 SGHRS and CDR2 YFSETQ. CDR3 size: 16 residues. The V gene end was trimmed by 0 bases and the J gene end by 3 bases; junction bases not matched to a gene: 6. The CDR3 here is CASSLEVLANYNEQFF. As DNA, the CDR3 is TGCGCCAGCAGCTTGGAGGTACTAGCGAACTACAATGAGCAGTTCTTC.

The chain carries TRBV5-5 and TRBJ1-4; perhaps TRBD1 as D (6 bases). Per germline, CDR1 SGHKS and CDR2 YYEKEE (reference sequence). V lost 2 bases and J lost 7, with 15 bases in between. This CDR3 is 15 amino acids long. CDR3 sequence: CASSLTGQRGEKLFF. The DNA for the CDR3 is TGTGCCAGCAGCTTAACAGGGCAACGGGGTGAAAAACTGTTTTTT.

In this sample, this clone turned up a few times. This chain links TRBV19 with TRBJ2-7, with D maybe TRBD1 (5 bases). This CDR3 is 12 amino acids long. V was trimmed by 5 bases and J by 2 bases, leaving 7 bases between them. Germline V lookup: CDR1 LNHDA, CDR2 SQIVND (reference sequence). The CDR3 nucleotides read TGTGCCAGTAGTGACAGACCCTACGAGCAGTACTTC. Protein: CASSDRPYEQYF.

In DNA form, the CDR3 reads TGTGCCAGTAGTGTGCGGGAACTAGCCAAAAACATTCAGTACTTC. It specifies CASSVRELAKNIQYF. The rearrangement uses TRBV19 and TRBJ2-4; TRBD2 might be the D (6 bases). Germline V gives CDR1 LNHDA, CDR2 SQIVND (reference sequence). This CDR3 is 15 amino acids long. V lost 5 bases to trimming and J lost 0 bases, with 11 bases between them.

This sequence joins TRBV2 and TRBJ1-2; D may be TRBD1 (6 bases). The CDR3 totals 12 residues. Germline V CDR1 and CDR2: SNHLY, FYNNEI. V was pared by 5 bases and J by 6 bases, with 10 bases between. The CDR3: CASSRTAHGYTF. The CDR3 DNA follows: TGTGCCAGCAGTAGGACAGCTCATGGCTACACCTTC.